Below, one T cell receptor (beta chain) is given with its context. A minimum of 7 million PBMCs was isolated per sample. These data come from a study of blood T cells in healthy people across ages. The CDR3 extends over 14 amino acids. V shed 8 bases and J shed 4 bases, with 17 bases lying between them. Germline V gene lookup returns CDR1 MNHEY and CDR2 SVGAGI. Using a J-beta primer mix together with a sample-barcoded 5' primer, a second PCR was run for roughly 7 to 11 cycles. TCRdb analysed the 5' RACE reads with MiXCR anew, one entry per CDR3 protein. This sample has more than 650,000 distinct CDR3 sequences, with about 55% found just once.

Sequenced: blood. V and J are TRBV6-5 and TRBJ1-2; D uncertain. This clonotype originated in an elderly man in good health. DNA for the CDR3: TGTGCCAGCGGTCCAGGCTTGGCTGGCTATGGCTACACCTTC. Its translation is CASGPGLAGYGYTF.